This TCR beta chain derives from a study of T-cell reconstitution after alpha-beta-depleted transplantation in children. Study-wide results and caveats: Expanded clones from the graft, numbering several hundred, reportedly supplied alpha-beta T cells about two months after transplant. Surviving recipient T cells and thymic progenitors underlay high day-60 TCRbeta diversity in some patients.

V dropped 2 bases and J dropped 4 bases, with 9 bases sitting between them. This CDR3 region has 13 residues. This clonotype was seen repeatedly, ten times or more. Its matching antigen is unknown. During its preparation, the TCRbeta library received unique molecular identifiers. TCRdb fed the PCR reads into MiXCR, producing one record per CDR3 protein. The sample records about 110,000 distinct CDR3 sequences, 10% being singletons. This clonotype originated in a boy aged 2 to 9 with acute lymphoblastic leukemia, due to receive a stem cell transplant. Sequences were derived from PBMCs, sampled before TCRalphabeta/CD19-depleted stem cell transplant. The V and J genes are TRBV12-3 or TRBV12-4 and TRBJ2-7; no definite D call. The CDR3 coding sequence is TGTGCCAGCAGTTTATTCGTAAATTACGAGCAGTACTTC. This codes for CASSLFVNYEQYF.